The text below deals with one T cell receptor beta chain. Germline trimming cut 7 bases from V and 6 bases from J; bases unmatched to any gene: 23. CDR1 and CDR2 (germline): SNHLY, FYNNEI. This CDR3 has 20 residues. The sample originates from a study of cytomegalovirus exposure and HLA in healthy donors. The repertoire was sequenced with immunoSEQ multiplex PCR; TCRdb's copy has only in-frame clones and lacks some. In the table there are about 74,000 clones, about 94% of which are singletons. Sequencing used PBMCs. The gene calls are TRBV2 and TRBJ2-1, with TRBD2 matching over 11 bases. The clonotype was recovered from a man aged 18-30 years in good health and CMV-seropositive. The CDR3 bases are TGTGCCAGCAAGAAGACCTTAGCGGGAGGGGGGCAAAAGCTGCCCAATGAGCAGTTCTTC. Its protein is CASKKTLAGGGQKLPNEQFF.